The present TCR beta chain was sequenced within a study of post-analysis software for immune sequencing data. Across the whole study: Clinical courses comprised relapsing-remitting, secondary progressive and progressive-relapsing multiple sclerosis. Findings and limits, study-wide: Five TRBV segments appeared more often in patients than in controls, and TRBV5-6, TRBV5-1 and TRBV20-1 were among these. Batch-matched samples strongly co-clustered by F measure.

Libraries were made from TCR beta cDNA, and they carried unique molecular identifiers. T cells numbering about 0.95 to 10 million yielded roughly 0.5 million cDNA molecules. TCRdb redid the calling of the PCR reads with MiXCR, one entry per CDR3 protein. The sample has approximately 250,000 distinct CDR3 sequences, 35% to 45% seen once; the top ten hold around 4.8%. Germline values: CDR1 SGHAT, CDR2 FQNNGV. V gave up 6 bases and J gave up 12 bases; unmatched junction bases: 11. The CDR3 is 14 amino acids. A word on this clonotype: Antigen: not known.

Sequences were obtained from blood. This receptor was taken from a girl aged 10-17 years with multiple sclerosis. The chain uses TRBV11-2 and TRBJ2-1; 10 bases are shared with TRBD2. This CDR3 is CASRIRLAGTGQFF. CDR3 DNA: TGTGCCAGCAGAATAAGACTAGCGGGTACAGGGCAGTTCTTC.